The 6 T cell receptor beta chains below all came from one sample that was sequenced in a study of T-cell reconstitution after alpha-beta-depleted transplantation in children. The TCRbeta library incorporated unique molecular identifiers. MiXCR was run by TCRdb on the PCR reads, yielding one entry per CDR3 protein. The sample yields hundreds of thousands of distinct CDR3 sequences, around a sixth seen once. This sample comprised PBMCs, mostly from graft donor cells, obtained 360 days after TCRalphabeta/CD19-depleted stem cell transplant. The source is a male patient aged 2 to 10 who had a stem cell transplant for acute lymphoblastic leukemia, so the T cells may come from the graft donor.

This clonotype was recorded only once. The chain's CDR3 is CSANRRLASYEQYF. The CDR3 DNA reads as TGCAGTGCTAATCGCAGACTAGCGTCCTACGAGCAGTACTTC. The rearrangement uses TRBV20-1 and TRBJ2-7, with 8 nucleotides matching TRBD2. Unmatched junction bases numbered 6, after V lost 4 bases and J lost 1 base. Germline V gene lookup returns CDR1 DFQATT and CDR2 SNEGSKA (reference sequence). The CDR3 contains 14 residues.

J is TRBJ1-5 and V is TRBV7-9, with TRBD1 as a possible D gene (5 bases). Between the trimmed V and J ends, which lost 1 base and 5 bases, there was a span of 15 bases. Germline CDR1 is SEHNR and CDR2 is FQNEAQ (reference sequence). The CDR3 covers 16 residues. The CDR3 here is CASSLVRAGKYQPQHF. DNA of the CDR3: TGTGCCAGCAGCTTAGTCCGGGCAGGGAAGTATCAGCCCCAGCATTTT.

This clonotype was detected a few times. V usage is TRBV29-1 and J usage is TRBJ2-7; TRBD2 matches at 8 bases. Germline CDR1 reads SQVTM; CDR2 reads ANQGSEA. V dropped 0 bases and J dropped 0; count of bases not matched to a gene: 7. This CDR3 has 16 residues. CDR3 bases: TGCAGCGTTGAAGATCGACCGGGGGGGAACTCCTACGAGCAGTACTTC. Translated: CSVEDRPGGNSYEQYF.

This clonotype was seen a handful of times. Given a much more abundant clone one base away, this may be a read error. Here the CDR3 omits its conserved ending phenylalanine or tryptophan, so a read error is the likely source. This sequence joins TRBV10-2 and TRBJ1-5, with 8 nucleotides matching TRBD1. V lost 10 bases, J lost 1 base, and 3 bases stayed unmatched. The CDR3 covers 13 residues. Germline values: CDR1 WSHSY, CDR2 SAAADI. CDR3 sequence (DNA): TGCGCCACGGGGACAGGAAGCAATCAGCCCCAGCATTAT. It translates to CATGTGSNQPQHY.

This clonotype has a count of ten or more. The V call is TRBV12-3 or TRBV12-4, the J call TRBJ2-4; perhaps TRBD2 as D (7 bases). Trimming took 6 bases from V and 6 from J, leaving 15 bases between them. This CDR3 has 14 amino acids. CDR3 nucleotides: TGTGCCAGCAGCCCGACAGGCGGGAGAAACATTCAGTACTTC. Protein: CASSPTGGRNIQYF.

At least ten counts were recorded for this clonotype. The chain is built from TRBV12-3 or TRBV12-4 and TRBJ2-7, with 9 nucleotides matching TRBD2. The CDR3 covers 16 residues. The trim removed 2 bases at V and 2 bases at J, leaving 7 bases unmatched. The CDR3: CASSLYPGGGAYEQYF. The CDR3, as DNA: TGTGCCAGCAGTTTATATCCCGGCGGGGGGGCCTACGAGCAGTACTTC.